This TCR beta chain was identified during a study of blood T cell repertoires in COVID-19. Across the whole study: Acute and convalescent COVID-19 samples came from the United States, Italy and Spain.

Original data processing: How many nucleated cells were present was estimated from reference gene primer amplification. The method was immunoSEQ multiplex PCR; TCRdb's version includes in-frame clones alone and lacks a portion of them. That table is the source of V, J and clone size, and D and trimming were worked out from the DNA. The repertoire holds 200,000 to 250,000 clones, 80% to 85% seen once, with roughly 10% in the top ten. This clone was observed a few times. Trimming cost V 6 bases and J 1 base, with 10 bases left between them. CDR1 is MNHEY and CDR2 is SVGAGI in the germline V gene. The CDR3 runs 14 residues.

The sequence derives from an elderly woman with COVID-19, enrolled during active disease. V is TRBV6-5 and J is TRBJ1-3; D unclear. Sequencing was performed on peripheral blood. CDR3 nucleotides: TGTGCCAGCAGGTCCCCTAGTTCTGGAAACACCATATATTTT. Its translation: CASRSPSSGNTIYF.